The 3 T cell receptor beta chains below come from one sample, sequenced in a study of T and B cells in COVID-19 patients. Blood genomic DNA input for TRB amplification was 250-500 ng. Multiplex PCR with BIOMED2 TRB-A/B primer pools amplified TRB rearrangements. MiXCR, applied by TCRdb to the multiplex PCR reads, yields one record per CDR3 protein. The sample records a few thousand distinct CDR3 sequences, roughly 25% being singletons. Material for sequencing was blood. These receptor sequences come from a human donor with active COVID-19.

The J gene is TRBJ2-5, the V gene TRBV2; 12 bases are a match to TRBD2. The CDR3 totals 14 residues. With 6 bases clipped from V and 3 bases from J, the junction kept 2 bases outside the gene matches. Germline CDR1 and CDR2: SNHLY and FYNNEI. CDR3 residues: CASRLAGGKETQYF. The CDR3 DNA follows: TGTGCCAGCAGACTAGCGGGGGGCAAAGAGACCCAGTACTTC.

In this sample, this clonotype turned up many times. The chain is built from TRBV12-3 or TRBV12-4 and TRBJ2-5; 9 nucleotides agree with TRBD1. The V gene end was trimmed by 6 bases and the J gene end by 2 bases; junction bases not matched to a gene: 13. The CDR3 is 17 amino acids. CDR3 sequence (DNA): TGTGCCAGCAGACCGATTTCCGGGACAGGGAAGCAAGAGACCCAGTACTTC. Protein product: CASRPISGTGKQETQYF.

This clonotype is medium-sized by share. This rearrangement joins TRBV29-1 to TRBJ2-3; D is ambiguous. The germline CDR1 and CDR2 sequences are SQVTM and ANQGSEA. This CDR3 has 13 amino acids. V lost 4 bases, J lost 2 bases, and 10 bases lay in between. CDR3 residues: CSVGSGYTDTQYF. Written as DNA, the CDR3 is TGCAGCGTTGGATCCGGATACACAGATACGCAGTATTTT.